This is a list of T cell receptor beta chains from one sample in a study of blood T cell repertoires in COVID-19. TCRdb's table, derived via immunoSEQ multiplex PCR, lists solely in-frame clones and lacks some. The data hold fewer than 300,000 clones, with about nine tenths observed a single time. Sequencing used peripheral blood. These receptors all come from a woman aged 45-60 years with COVID-19, enrolled during active disease. Each CDR3 is given with its conserved first and last residue. The D gene is left open where the match is weak. Clone sizes are given selectively: once, few, many, or a class where the clone is expanded.

>TRBD2|TRBV18|.|TRBJ2-5
TGTGCCAGCTCACGGACTAGCGGCCAAGAGACCCAGTACTTC
CASSRTSGQETQYF
>TRBD2|TRBV3-1/TRBV3-2|.|TRBJ2-1
TGTGCCAGCAGCCAAGAACATCTAGCGGCTCCGGCCTACAATGAGCAGTTCTTC
CASSQEHLAAPAYNEQFF
>.|TRBV14|.|TRBJ1-2
TGTGCCAGCAGTCCAAGCCGGGGTCCCTATGGCTACACCTTC
CASSPSRGPYGYTF
>.|TRBV18|.|TRBJ2-6
TGTGCCAGCTCACCTTTATCTGGGGCCAACGTCCTGACTTTC
CASSPLSGANVLTF
>TRBD2|TRBV2|.|TRBJ2-2
TGTGCCAGCCGACTAGCGGGTTCTGGCACCGGGGAGCTGTTTTTT
CASRLAGSGTGELFF
>.|TRBV5-8|.|TRBJ1-6
TGTGCCAGCAGCTTGGAGCTAGGGGCCGGGAGATCACCCCTCCACTTT
CASSLELGAGRSPLHF
>.|TRBV6-1|.|TRBJ1-1
TGTGCCAGCAGTGACAGGGGTTTCGGCACTGAAGCTTTCTTT
CASSDRGFGTEAFF
>TRBD1|TRBV7-9|.|TRBJ1-1
TGTGCCAGCAGCGATACAGGGGGTAAGAACACTGAAGCTTTCTTT
CASSDTGGKNTEAFF
>.|TRBV18|.|TRBJ2-1
TGTGCCAGCTCACCACTCCTGAGGAACGAGCAGTTCTTC
CASSPLLRNEQFF
>.|TRBV13|.|TRBJ2-7
TGTGCCAGCAGCCCCCGTGGAGGGTTGGGGGAGCAGTACTTC
CASSPRGGLGEQYF
>TRBD2|TRBV4-1|.|TRBJ2-2
TGCGCCAGCAGCCCCACCCATACACTAGCGGGAGTGATGACCGGGGAGCTGTTTTTT
CASSPTHTLAGVMTGELFF
>TRBD1|TRBV18|.|TRBJ2-7
TGTGCCAGCTCACCCGGGACAGGGCCCCCTTCCTACGAGCAGTACTTC
CASSPGTGPPSYEQYF
>.|TRBV7-2|once|TRBJ2-1
TGTGCCAGCAGCTTAGACGGGAACTGGTACAATGAGCAGTTCTTC
CASSLDGNWYNEQFF
>.|TRBV5-1|.|TRBJ1-4
TGCGCCAGCAGCTACCATCCCCGGGGAGGGGGAAATGAAAAACTGTTTTTT
CASSYHPRGGGNEKLFF
>.|TRBV7-2|.|TRBJ2-4
TGTGCCAGCAGCCCTCTTAGGGGGACCGGTCTAGCCAAAAACATTCAGTACTTC
CASSPLRGTGLAKNIQYF
>TRBD1|TRBV6-5|.|TRBJ1-2
TGTGCCAGCAGGCTAGGACAGGGGTACTATGGCTACACCTTC
CASRLGQGYYGYTF
>.|TRBV6-5|.|TRBJ2-5
TGTGCCAGCAGAACAACAGGAGGGTACGAGACCCAGTACTTC
CASRTTGGYETQYF
>TRBD1|TRBV27|.|TRBJ1-2
TGTGCCAGCAGCCAGCTACAGGGGGCGTTTGGCTACACCTTC
CASSQLQGAFGYTF
>TRBD2|TRBV5-1|.|TRBJ2-1
TGCGCCAGCAGCTTGTTTTCGACGAGTAGCGGGAGTTCCTACAATGAGCAGTTCTTC
CASSLFSTSSGSSYNEQFF
>TRBD1|TRBV5-1|.|TRBJ2-1
TGCGCCAGCAGGGGGACAGGGCGGTACAATGAGCAGTTCTTC
CASRGTGRYNEQFF
>.|TRBV5-6|.|TRBJ1-4
TGTGCCAGCAGCTTGGGCGGTGAAAAACTGTTTTTT
CASSLGGEKLFF
>TRBD1|TRBV27|few|TRBJ1-2
TGTGCCAGCAGACCAGGGGGGAAAAACTATGGCTACACCTTC
CASRPGGKNYGYTF
>.|TRBV19|.|TRBJ1-4
TGTGCCAGTAGACCGGGGGATGAAAAACTGTTTTTT
CASRPGDEKLFF
>TRBD2|TRBV5-4|.|TRBJ2-7
TGTGCCAGCAGCTTGGACTTGCGGGAGGGTTACGAGCAGTACTTC
CASSLDLREGYEQYF
>TRBD1|TRBV12-5|.|TRBJ2-1
TGTGCTAGTGCCATAGGACAGGAAATCTCCTACAATGAGCAGTTCTTC
CASAIGQEISYNEQFF
>TRBD1|TRBV5-1|.|TRBJ1-1
TGCGCCAGCAGCCAAAGACAGGGGGTAATGAACACTGAAGCTTTCTTT
CASSQRQGVMNTEAFF